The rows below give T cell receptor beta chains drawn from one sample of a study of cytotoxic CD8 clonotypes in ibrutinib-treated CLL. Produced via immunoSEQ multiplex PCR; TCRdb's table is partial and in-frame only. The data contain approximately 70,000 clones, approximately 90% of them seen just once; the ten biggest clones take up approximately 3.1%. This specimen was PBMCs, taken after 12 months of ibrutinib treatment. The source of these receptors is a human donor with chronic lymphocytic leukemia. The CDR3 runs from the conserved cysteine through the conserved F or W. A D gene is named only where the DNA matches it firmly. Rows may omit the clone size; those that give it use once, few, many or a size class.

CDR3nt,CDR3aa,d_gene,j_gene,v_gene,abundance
TGTGCCAGCAGTGAATCTGAAGACAGGCTCGGGGAAGCTTTCTTT,CASSESEDRLGEAFF,-,TRBJ1-1,TRBV2,-
TGTGCCAGCAGTCTCTCCTTTGCTAGCGGGAGCGAGCAGTACTTC,CASSLSFASGSEQYF,TRBD2,TRBJ2-7,TRBV6-5,-
TGTGCCAGCGCCCGGTATAATGAGCAGTTCTTC,CASARYNEQFF,-,TRBJ2-1,TRBV6-5,-
TGTGCCAGCACCACCCGGGACAGACCGAATGAAAAACTGTTTTTT,CASTTRDRPNEKLFF,TRBD1,TRBJ1-4,TRBV6-1,-
TGCAGCGCTCGGGCGACAGACGGAAACACCATATATTTT,CSARATDGNTIYF,-,TRBJ1-3,TRBV29-1,few
TGTGCCAGCATCCTTACCTACGAGCAGTACTTC,CASILTYEQYF,-,TRBJ2-7,TRBV6-1,-
TGTGCCAGCAAAGAGGTGTCCTCTGGAAACACCATATATTTT,CASKEVSSGNTIYF,-,TRBJ1-3,TRBV2,-
TGTGCCAGCAGCGCAAACGTTCTAGCGGGAGTTGACGGGGAGCAGTTCTTC,CASSANVLAGVDGEQFF,TRBD2,TRBJ2-1,TRBV9,-
TGTGCCAGTAGCGGGGACAGGGATTACGAGCAGTACTTC,CASSGDRDYEQYF,TRBD1,TRBJ2-7,TRBV19,-
TGCGCCAGCAGCCAAAAGGGGACAGGGGCAGGCGAGCAGTACTTC,CASSQKGTGAGEQYF,TRBD1,TRBJ2-7,TRBV4-1,once
TGTGCCACCAGCAGAGATCGGCAAGGGCCAAGCTCCTACAATGAGCAGTTCTTC,CATSRDRQGPSSYNEQFF,-,TRBJ2-1,TRBV15,-
TGTGCCAGCAGGGAAGGGACTAGCGAATACTACGAGCAGTACTTC,CASREGTSEYYEQYF,TRBD2,TRBJ2-7,TRBV2,-
TGTGCCAGCAGTCCCGTGGGTTTTGAGCAGTTCTTC,CASSPVGFEQFF,-,TRBJ2-1,TRBV27,-
TGTGCCACCAGCTCCAAGCCTAAGGGACTAGCGGGAGGTATTGGAAACATTCAGTACTTC,CATSSKPKGLAGGIGNIQYF,TRBD2,TRBJ2-4,TRBV15,-
TGTGCCAGCACCTACGAGCCCACAGATACGCAGTATTTT,CASTYEPTDTQYF,-,TRBJ2-3,TRBV5-6,-
TGTGCCAGCAGCACCAGCGGGAGGGCTCGGTACGAGCAGTACTTC,CASSTSGRARYEQYF,TRBD2,TRBJ2-7,TRBV5-4,-
TGTGCCAGCAGCGTAAAACCGGGACAGGGGGCAGATACGCAGTATTTT,CASSVKPGQGADTQYF,TRBD1,TRBJ2-3,TRBV13,-
TGTGCCAGCAGCTTAGAGTCAGGGGGCGCATTAAACACCATATATTTT,CASSLESGGALNTIYF,TRBD1,TRBJ1-3,TRBV7-2,-